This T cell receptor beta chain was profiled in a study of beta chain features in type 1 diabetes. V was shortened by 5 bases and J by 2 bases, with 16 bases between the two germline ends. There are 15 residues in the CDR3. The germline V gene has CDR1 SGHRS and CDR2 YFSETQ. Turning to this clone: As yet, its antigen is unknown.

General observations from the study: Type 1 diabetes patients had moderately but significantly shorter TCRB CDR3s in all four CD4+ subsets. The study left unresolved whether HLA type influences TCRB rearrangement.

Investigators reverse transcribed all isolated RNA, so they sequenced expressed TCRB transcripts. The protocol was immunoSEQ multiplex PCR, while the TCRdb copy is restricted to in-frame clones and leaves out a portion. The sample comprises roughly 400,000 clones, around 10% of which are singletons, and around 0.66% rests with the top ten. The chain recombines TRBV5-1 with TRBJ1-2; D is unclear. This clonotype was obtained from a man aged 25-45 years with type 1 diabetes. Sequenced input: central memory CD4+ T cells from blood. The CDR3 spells CASRLAPTENYGYTF. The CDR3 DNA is TGCGCCAGCAGATTAGCCCCCACGGAGAACTATGGCTACACCTTC.